A selection of T cell receptor beta chains follows, all from one sample in a study of T cell repertoires in cytomegalovirus infection. TCRdb re-called the reads with MiXCR, one entry per CDR3 protein. The data hold hundreds of thousands of distinct CDR3 sequences, with under 45% observed a single time. For these TCRs, the target antigens are not known. The sequences come from cultured PBMCs, collected from culture after CMV antigen stimulation. The receptors originated from a human donor in good health (CMV status not recorded). Some clones in this sample may be carry-over from other donors' samples. CDR3s include the opening cysteine and the closing phenylalanine or tryptophan. The order of the fields is D gene, V gene, clone size, J gene, CDR3 protein, CDR3 DNA. A D gene is named only where the DNA matches it firmly. Only some rows state a clone size, as once, few, many or a class for expanded clones.

d_call: -; v_call: TRBV6-2/TRBV6-3; clone_size: -; j_call: TRBJ2-2; cdr3_aa: CASSYSPHTGRELFF; cdr3_nt: TGTGCCAGCAGTTACTCGCCCCACACCGGCCGGGAGCTGTTTTTT
d_call: -; v_call: TRBV5-1; clone_size: -; j_call: TRBJ1-2; cdr3_aa: CASSLEGDIDGYTF; cdr3_nt: TGCGCCAGCAGCTTGGAAGGGGATATCGATGGCTACACCTTC
d_call: TRBD1; v_call: TRBV12-3/TRBV12-4; clone_size: -; j_call: TRBJ1-1; cdr3_aa: CASLYRDRGTEAFF; cdr3_nt: TGTGCCAGCCTATACCGGGACAGGGGCACTGAAGCTTTCTTT
d_call: TRBD1; v_call: TRBV7-9; clone_size: many; j_call: TRBJ2-5; cdr3_aa: CASSSGQGETQYF; cdr3_nt: TGTGCCAGCAGCTCGGGACAGGGAGAGACCCAGTACTTC
d_call: TRBD1; v_call: TRBV28; clone_size: few; j_call: TRBJ2-7; cdr3_aa: CASSSRTDRELFYEQYF; cdr3_nt: TGTGCCAGCAGTTCCCGAACTGACAGGGAGCTATTCTACGAGCAGTACTTC
d_call: -; v_call: TRBV7-2; clone_size: -; j_call: TRBJ1-1; cdr3_aa: CASSLASTMGAFF; cdr3_nt: TGTGCCAGCAGCTTAGCCAGCACAATGGGGGCTTTCTTT
d_call: TRBD2; v_call: TRBV6-5; clone_size: few; j_call: TRBJ2-1; cdr3_aa: CASSYFSGSGSTNEQFF; cdr3_nt: TGTGCCAGCAGTTACTTTTCCGGAAGCGGGAGTACGAATGAGCAGTTCTTC
d_call: -; v_call: TRBV10-3; clone_size: -; j_call: TRBJ1-3; cdr3_aa: CAIREQGWENTIYF; cdr3_nt: TGTGCCATCAGGGAACAGGGATGGGAAAACACCATATATTTT
d_call: -; v_call: TRBV5-1; clone_size: -; j_call: TRBJ1-2; cdr3_aa: CASSLGTETNYGYTF; cdr3_nt: TGCGCCAGCAGCTTGGGGACGGAGACTAACTATGGCTACACCTTC
d_call: -; v_call: TRBV7-6; clone_size: -; j_call: TRBJ2-2; cdr3_aa: CASSLYADTGELFF; cdr3_nt: TGTGCCAGCAGCTTATATGCGGACACCGGGGAGCTGTTTTTT
d_call: -; v_call: TRBV7-2; clone_size: few; j_call: TRBJ2-1; cdr3_aa: CASSPRLVVNEQFF; cdr3_nt: TGTGCCAGCAGCCCTAGACTAGTTGTGAATGAGCAGTTCTTC
d_call: TRBD1; v_call: TRBV7-6; clone_size: few; j_call: TRBJ2-7; cdr3_aa: CASSPRDRGFEQYF; cdr3_nt: TGTGCCAGCAGCCCCCGGGACAGGGGGTTCGAGCAGTACTTC
d_call: TRBD2; v_call: TRBV11-3; clone_size: -; j_call: TRBJ2-1; cdr3_aa: CASSLRGGGGRILSSYNEQFF; cdr3_nt: TGTGCCAGCAGCTTACGGGGGGGAGGCGGGAGGATATTGAGCTCCTACAATGAGCAGTTCTTC
d_call: -; v_call: TRBV10-3; clone_size: once; j_call: TRBJ2-7; cdr3_aa: CAISGADLYEQYF; cdr3_nt: TGTGCCATCAGTGGGGCGGATCTCTACGAGCAGTACTTC
d_call: -; v_call: TRBV5-1; clone_size: -; j_call: TRBJ2-3; cdr3_aa: CASSLARLYTDTQYF; cdr3_nt: TGCGCCAGCAGCTTGGCAAGGTTATACACAGATACGCAGTATTTT
d_call: -; v_call: TRBV15; clone_size: -; j_call: TRBJ2-3; cdr3_aa: CATSSTGTLDTQYF; cdr3_nt: TGTGCCACCAGCTCAACGGGGACACTAGATACGCAGTATTTT
d_call: -; v_call: TRBV5-4; clone_size: once; j_call: TRBJ1-6; cdr3_aa: CASSWGGRDPGPLHF; cdr3_nt: TGTGCCAGCAGCTGGGGCGGACGGGACCCTGGACCCCTCCACTTT
d_call: -; v_call: TRBV2; clone_size: -; j_call: TRBJ1-2; cdr3_aa: CASIRGHYGYTF; cdr3_nt: TGTGCCAGCATCCGGGGCCACTATGGCTACACCTTC
d_call: -; v_call: TRBV5-5; clone_size: -; j_call: TRBJ2-2; cdr3_aa: CASGVTLGNTGELFF; cdr3_nt: TGTGCCAGCGGCGTGACCCTGGGGAACACCGGGGAGCTGTTTTTT
d_call: -; v_call: TRBV7-6; clone_size: few; j_call: TRBJ2-5; cdr3_aa: CASSLSEQETQYF; cdr3_nt: TGTGCCAGCAGCTTAAGCGAACAAGAGACCCAGTACTTC
d_call: TRBD1; v_call: TRBV15; clone_size: -; j_call: TRBJ2-1; cdr3_aa: CATSRDTGTGIHEQFF; cdr3_nt: TGTGCCACCAGCAGAGATACCGGGACAGGGATCCATGAGCAGTTCTTC
d_call: -; v_call: TRBV19; clone_size: -; j_call: TRBJ2-5; cdr3_aa: CASSRADRALYQETQYF; cdr3_nt: TGTGCCAGTAGTAGAGCCGACAGAGCCTTGTACCAAGAGACCCAGTACTTC
d_call: -; v_call: TRBV6-2/TRBV6-3; clone_size: -; j_call: TRBJ2-7; cdr3_aa: CASTTPGERRSYEQYF; cdr3_nt: TGTGCCAGCACAACTCCGGGGGAGCGCCGCTCCTACGAGCAGTACTTC
d_call: TRBD1; v_call: TRBV7-2; clone_size: few; j_call: TRBJ2-1; cdr3_aa: CASSSGTGGDEQFF; cdr3_nt: TGTGCCAGCAGCTCCGGGACAGGGGGCGATGAGCAGTTCTTC
d_call: TRBD1; v_call: TRBV28; clone_size: many; j_call: TRBJ2-7; cdr3_aa: CASSTRRDSYEQYF; cdr3_nt: TGTGCCAGCAGTACCCGCCGGGACAGCTACGAGCAGTACTTC
d_call: -; v_call: TRBV30; clone_size: -; j_call: TRBJ1-2; cdr3_aa: CAWSASEPVFGYTF; cdr3_nt: TGTGCCTGGAGCGCTTCCGAGCCAGTTTTTGGCTACACCTTC